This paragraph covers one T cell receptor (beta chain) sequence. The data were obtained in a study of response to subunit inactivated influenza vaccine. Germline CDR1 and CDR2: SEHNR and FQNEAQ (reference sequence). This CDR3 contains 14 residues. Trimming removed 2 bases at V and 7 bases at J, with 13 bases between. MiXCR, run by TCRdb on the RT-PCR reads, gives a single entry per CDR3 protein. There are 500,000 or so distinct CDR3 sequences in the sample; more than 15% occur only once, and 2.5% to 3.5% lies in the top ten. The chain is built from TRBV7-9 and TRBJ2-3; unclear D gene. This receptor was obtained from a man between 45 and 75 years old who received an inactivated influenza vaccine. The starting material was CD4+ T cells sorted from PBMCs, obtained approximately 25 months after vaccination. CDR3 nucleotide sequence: TGTGCCAGCAGCTTACTGCTAGGCCCAAATACGCAGTATTTT. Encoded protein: CASSLLLGPNTQYF.